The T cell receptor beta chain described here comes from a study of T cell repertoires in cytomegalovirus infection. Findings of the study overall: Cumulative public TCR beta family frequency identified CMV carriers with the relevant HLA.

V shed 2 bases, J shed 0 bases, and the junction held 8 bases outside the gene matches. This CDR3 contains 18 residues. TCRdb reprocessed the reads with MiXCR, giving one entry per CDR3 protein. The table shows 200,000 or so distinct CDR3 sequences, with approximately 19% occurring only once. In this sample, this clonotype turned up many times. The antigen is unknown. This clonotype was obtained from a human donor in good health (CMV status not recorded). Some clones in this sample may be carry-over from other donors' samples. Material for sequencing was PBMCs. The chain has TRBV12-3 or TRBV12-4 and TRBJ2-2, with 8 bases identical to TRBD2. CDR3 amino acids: CASSLYGGAATNTGELFF. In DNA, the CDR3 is TGTGCCAGCAGTTTATACGGGGGGGCTGCCACGAACACCGGGGAGCTGTTTTTT.